The rows below give T cell receptor beta chains drawn from one sample of a study of neurological immune-mediated disorders. In TCRdb, the 5' RACE reads were re-called with MiXCR into one record per CDR3 protein. Altogether just over 95,000 distinct CDR3 sequences are present, 3.5% being singletons, with the ten largest covering 5% to 7.5%. The sequenced sample was PBMCs. The receptors come from a woman aged 18-29 years with multiple sclerosis. The conserved cysteine and the conserved F or W are not part of the CDR3 here. Each record gives: clone size, V gene, J gene, CDR3 protein. Size is stated as how often the clone was seen (once, few, many) or a class if it is expanded.

many	TRBV12-3/TRBV12-4	TRBJ1-3	ASSLREGNTIY
many	TRBV20-1	TRBJ2-7	SARGGIYEQY
many	TRBV5-1	TRBJ2-3	ASSIGQVAGTDTQY
many	TRBV9	TRBJ2-7	ASSATSGNYEQY
many	TRBV7-2	TRBJ2-5	ASSLVLAGGETQY
many	TRBV7-8	TRBJ2-5	ASSLVSGVTETQY
many	TRBV4-1	TRBJ1-2	ASSQEPGADYGYT
many	TRBV29-1	TRBJ1-2	SVQGWDGYT
many	TRBV5-1	TRBJ2-3	ASSPLNRGTDTQY
many	TRBV9	TRBJ2-5	ASSVEGTGGETQY
many	TRBV15	TRBJ2-5	ATSRQGKETQY
many	TRBV6-6	TRBJ1-2	ASSSTGDYGYT
many	TRBV10-3	TRBJ2-6	AILGDVLT
many	TRBV20-1	TRBJ2-1	SARALLTSGSNNEQF
many	TRBV5-1	TRBJ2-7	ASSFIGQGSEQY
many	TRBV6-6	TRBJ2-3	ASSKYQPGGVTDTQY
many	TRBV10-1	TRBJ2-5	ASSDQFQETQY
many	TRBV7-2	TRBJ2-1	ASSLFRVGNEQF
many	TRBV6-5	TRBJ2-3	ASARGRAGLQY